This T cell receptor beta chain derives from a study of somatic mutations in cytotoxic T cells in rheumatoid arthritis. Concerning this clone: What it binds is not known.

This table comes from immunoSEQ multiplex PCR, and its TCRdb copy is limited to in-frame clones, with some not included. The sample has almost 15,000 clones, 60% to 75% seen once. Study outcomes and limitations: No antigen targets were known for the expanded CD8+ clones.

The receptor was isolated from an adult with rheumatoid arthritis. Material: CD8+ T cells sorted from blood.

CDR3 sequence reads: CASSLSGLSAAYNEQFF. DNA for the CDR3: TGTGCCAGCAGCTTATCCGGACTAAGCGCGGCCTACAATGAGCAGTTCTTC. V usage is TRBV7-3 and J usage is TRBJ2-1, with D perhaps TRBD2 (6 bases). CDR3 length equals 17 residues. Germline loops: CDR1 SGHTA, CDR2 FQGTGA. With 2 bases removed from V and 2 bases from J, the gap between germline ends came to 16 bases.